A single sample is the source of the 26 T cell receptor beta chains below, sequenced in a study of cytomegalovirus exposure and HLA in healthy donors. Clones were sequenced by immunoSEQ multiplex PCR, and TCRdb holds only the in-frame ones, with some missing. The table includes approximately 71,000 clones, about 94% detected once. Material: PBMCs. Every receptor here comes from a woman aged 18-29 years in good health and CMV-seronegative.

The chain is built from TRBV10-2 and TRBJ2-7; 8 bases align to TRBD2. The V gene end was trimmed by 10 bases and the J gene end by 1 base; junction bases not matched to a gene: 9. This CDR3 is built from 14 residues. Germline values: CDR1 WSHSY, CDR2 SAAADI. The DNA of the CDR3 is TGCGCCACCTCCCAACTAGCGGAATCCTACGAGCAGTACTTC. Amino acids: CATSQLAESYEQYF.

CDR3 nucleotide sequence: TGTGCCAGCGGGACAGGGGGCAATCAGCCCCAGCATTTT. This sequence encodes CASGTGGNQPQHF. The chain employs TRBV2 and TRBJ1-5, with TRBD1 matching 10 bases. This CDR3 is built from 13 residues. Trimming cost V 8 bases and J 2 bases; bases outside gene matches: 0. Germline CDR1 reads SNHLY; CDR2 reads FYNNEI.

The chain carries TRBV28 and TRBJ2-5, with 9 nucleotides matching TRBD1. Germline lookup yields CDR1 MDHEN and CDR2 SYDVKM. The CDR3 is 13 residues long. Trimming took 6 bases from V and 5 from J; bases not matched to a gene: 4. The CDR3 sequence: CASRTGGRETQYF. The DNA for the CDR3 is TGTGCCAGCAGGACAGGGGGTCGGGAGACCCAGTACTTC.

The chain couples TRBV30 to TRBJ2-1, with 10 bases matching TRBD2. Looked up from germline, CDR1 is GTSNPN and CDR2 is SVGIG (reference sequence). Trimming took 5 bases from V and 5 from J; bases not matched to a gene: 6. This CDR3 contains 14 residues. CDR3: CAWFGLAGDNEQFF. The CDR3 DNA is TGTGCCTGGTTTGGGCTAGCGGGGGACAATGAGCAGTTCTTC.

This chain connects TRBV30 to TRBJ2-1; 11 bases are shared with TRBD2. This CDR3 has 16 residues. V lost 2 bases, J lost 0 bases, and 3 bases stayed unmatched. From germline, CDR1 is GTSNPN and CDR2 SVGIG (reference sequence). The CDR3 sequence is CAWSRTSGFSYNEQFF. The CDR3 region has the DNA TGTGCCTGGAGTCGGACTAGCGGGTTCTCCTACAATGAGCAGTTCTTC.

The rearrangement links TRBV6-5 to TRBJ2-3; TRBD1 is a possible D gene (6 bases). The V and J ends lost 4 bases and 4 bases respectively, with 12 bases between them. CDR1 and CDR2 from the germline V gene are MNHEY and SVGAGI. The CDR3 totals 14 residues. As DNA, the CDR3 is TGTGCCAGCAGTTCAAAAGCAGGGGCAGATACGCAGTATTTT. Translation gives CASSSKAGADTQYF.

The chain has TRBV6-5 and TRBJ2-1; 8 nucleotides line up with TRBD1. This CDR3 has 14 residues. The trim removed 6 bases at V and 9 bases at J, leaving 10 bases unmatched. From germline, CDR1 is MNHEY and CDR2 SVGAGI. CDR3 nucleotides: TGTGCCAGCAGAACCGCGGACAGGGTCTTTGAGCAGTTCTTC. As protein: CASRTADRVFEQFF.

This sequence joins TRBV9 and TRBJ1-5; D possibly corresponds to TRBD1 (5 bases). CDR1 and CDR2 from the germline V gene are SGDLS and YYNGEE. The length of the CDR3 is 14 residues. V was trimmed by 3 bases and J by 2 bases, leaving 9 bases between them. The CDR3 reads CASSAEGGNQPQHF. DNA for the CDR3: TGTGCCAGCAGCGCAGAAGGGGGCAATCAGCCCCAGCATTTT.

This rearrangement joins TRBV5-6 to TRBJ2-1; 7 bases agree with TRBD2. The ends lost 2 bases at V and 14 bases at J; junction bases unmatched: 4. The germline CDR1 and CDR2 sequences are SGHDT and YYEEEE. This CDR3 is 11 amino acids long. In nucleotides, the CDR3 is TGTGCCAGCAGCTTTGGGGGGGGTGAGTTCTTC. The encoded protein is CASSFGGGEFF.

This chain links TRBV6-5 with TRBJ1-1, with a tentative D call TRBD1 (6 bases). Trimming cost V 5 bases and J 10 bases, with 11 bases left between them. There are 11 residues in the CDR3. CDR1 is MNHEY and CDR2 is SVGAGI in the germline V gene. The chain's CDR3 is CASSDRLGAFF. CDR3 in DNA: TGTGCCAGCAGTGACAGGTTGGGAGCTTTCTTT.

The chain recombines TRBV9 with TRBJ2-3; 9 bases are shared with TRBD2. CDR1 is SGDLS, CDR2 YYNGEE, per germline. This CDR3 spans 14 amino acids. J was trimmed by 3 bases and V by 5 bases; bases with no gene match: 4. Here the CDR3 reads CASSAGGTTDTQYF. DNA for the CDR3: TGTGCCAGCAGTGCGGGAGGGACAACAGATACGCAGTATTTT. The complete variable domain, with remaining parts taken from reference TRBV9 and TRBJ2-3, reads DSGVTQTPKHLITATGQRVTLRCSPRSGDLSVYWYQQSLDQGLQFLIQYYNGEERAKGNILERFSAQQFPDLHSELNLSSLELGDSALYFCASSAGGTTDTQYFGPGTRLTVL.

This chain links TRBV29-1 with TRBJ2-7; 7 nucleotides line up with TRBD2. This CDR3 contains 11 residues. Germline loops: CDR1 SQVTM, CDR2 ANQGSEA. The ends lost 3 bases at V and 12 bases at J; junction bases unmatched: 8. The CDR3, as DNA: TGCAGCGTTGAGGGGGGGGGACTTACGTACTTC. Protein sequence: CSVEGGGLTYF.

The chain combines TRBV18 with TRBJ2-3; 7 nucleotides line up with TRBD1. The CDR3 consists of 15 residues. From germline, CDR1 is KGHSH and CDR2 LQKENI. J lost 3 bases, V lost 3 bases, and 6 bases had no gene match. CDR3: CASSPTGAVTDTQYF. CDR3 bases: TGTGCCAGCTCACCCACAGGGGCGGTGACAGATACGCAGTATTTT.

The chain employs TRBV15 and TRBJ2-1, with D possibly being TRBD2 (6 bases). Germline V lookup: CDR1 LNHNV, CDR2 YYDKDF (reference sequence). This CDR3 region has 14 residues. The V and J ends lost 8 bases and 6 bases respectively, with 17 bases between them. CDR3: CATGWTILPNEQFF. The DNA of the CDR3 is TGTGCCACCGGTTGGACTATCCTTCCCAATGAGCAGTTCTTC.

This chain joins TRBV7-6 and TRBJ2-5, with 7 bases matching TRBD1. The germline V gene has CDR1 SGHVS and CDR2 FNYEAQ. V shed 3 bases and J 5 bases; nucleotides not matched to a gene: 15. The CDR3 extends over 17 amino acids. CDR3 nucleotide sequence: TGTGCCAGCAGCTTTCCATTGACAGGGACAGATAGGGAGACCCAGTACTTC. This encodes CASSFPLTGTDRETQYF.

The chain links TRBV30 to TRBJ1-3, with D possibly matching TRBD1 (6 bases). The CDR3 contains 16 residues. The germline V gene encodes CDR1 GTSNPN and CDR2 SVGIG (reference sequence). V was pared by 2 bases and J by 0 bases, with 14 bases between. The CDR3 sequence is CAWSLGTLSSGNTIYF. CDR3 DNA sequence: TGTGCCTGGAGTCTCGGGACACTGAGCTCTGGAAACACCATATATTTT.

The chain combines TRBV5-4 with TRBJ2-7; 9 positions match TRBD2. The V gene's germline CDR1 is SGHNT and CDR2 YYREEE (reference sequence). The CDR3 totals 14 residues. V gave up 2 bases and J gave up 5 bases; unmatched junction bases: 5. CDR3 amino acids: CASSFSGSRNEQYF. CDR3 in DNA: TGTGCCAGCAGCTTTAGCGGGAGTAGAAACGAGCAGTACTTC. The whole variable domain, filled in from reference TRBV5-4 and TRBJ2-7, reads ETGVTQSPTHLIKTRGQQVTLRCSSQSGHNTVSWYQQALGQGPQFIFQYYREEENGRGNFPPRFSGLQFPNYSSELNVNALELDDSALYLCASSFSGSRNEQYFGPGTRLTVT.

The V call is TRBV15, the J call TRBJ1-1, with unresolved D. The CDR3 has 13 amino acids. Trimming cost V 3 bases and J 4 bases, with 9 bases left between them. Germline V gene sequence: CDR1 LNHNV, CDR2 YYDKDF (reference sequence). As DNA, the CDR3 is TGTGCCACCAGCAGGCCTGGCCCCACTGAAGCTTTCTTT. Its translation is CATSRPGPTEAFF.

J is TRBJ1-1 and V is TRBV11-1, with unresolved D. The V end was cut by 5 bases, the J end by 1 base, with 8 bases between. CDR3 length: 13 residues. Looked up from germline, CDR1 is SGHAT and CDR2 is FQDESV (reference sequence). CDR3 residues: CASSRSRNTEAFF. The CDR3 region has the DNA TGTGCCAGCAGCCGCTCCAGGAACACTGAAGCTTTCTTT.

The chain has TRBV9 and TRBJ2-1; a weak D match, TRBD2 (6 bases). The CDR3 runs 13 residues. The ends were cut back, 4 bases at V and 4 bases at J, with 9 bases in the middle. Looked up from germline, CDR1 is SGDLS and CDR2 is YYNGEE. DNA of the CDR3: TGTGCCAGCAGCCCCGGGACTTACAATGAGCAGTTCTTC. Its protein is CASSPGTYNEQFF.

The V and J genes are TRBV6-5 and TRBJ1-2; TRBD1 is a possible D gene (5 bases). Germline V lookup: CDR1 MNHEY, CDR2 SVGAGI. The CDR3 covers 13 residues. Between the trimmed V and J ends, which lost 7 bases and 6 bases, there was a span of 15 bases. Here the CDR3 DNA reads TGTGCCAGCACCAATCCAGGGCGAGATGGCTACACCTTC. Translating gives CASTNPGRDGYTF.

The chain links TRBV18 to TRBJ1-5, with a weak D call TRBD1 (6 bases). The germline gives CDR1 KGHSH, CDR2 LQKENI. The V and J ends lost 2 bases and 0 bases respectively, with 8 bases between them. The CDR3 spans 15 residues. CDR3 sequence reads: CASSPEDSSNQPQHF. The CDR3 region has the DNA TGTGCCAGCTCACCAGAGGACAGTAGCAATCAGCCCCAGCATTTT.

The chain combines TRBV10-3 with TRBJ2-5; no reliable D call. The germline gives CDR1 ENHRY, CDR2 SYGVKD. V shed 4 bases and J shed 3 bases, with 6 bases lying between them. The CDR3 totals 12 residues. The CDR3: CAISGGKETQYF. The CDR3 DNA follows: TGTGCCATCAGTGGTGGCAAAGAGACCCAGTACTTC.

This clone was counted a single time. The chain recombines TRBV19 with TRBJ1-5; D gene ambiguous. Per the germline V gene, CDR1 is LNHDA and CDR2 is SQIVND (reference sequence). CDR3 length: 14 amino acids. V lost 7 bases to trimming and J lost 0 bases, with 10 bases between them. CDR3 DNA: TGTGCCAGTACCAACTCGAATAGCAATCAGCCCCAGCATTTT. Translation: CASTNSNSNQPQHF.

V usage is TRBV5-5 and J usage is TRBJ2-7; 7 nucleotides line up with TRBD1. J lost 3 bases, V lost 4 bases, and 7 bases had no gene match. The CDR3 runs 14 residues. Germline V lookup: CDR1 SGHKS, CDR2 YYEKEE (reference sequence). The CDR3 bases are TGTGCCAGCAGCCCGGACAGGTGGGGCTACGAGCAGTACTTC. Its translation: CASSPDRWGYEQYF.

The chain couples TRBV6-1 to TRBJ2-2; no firm D call. Trimming took off 6 bases at V and 8 bases at J, with 10 bases between the two ends. CDR3 length equals 12 residues. Germline values: CDR1 MNHNS, CDR2 SASEGT. The CDR3 bases are TGTGCCAGCAGAGCTTGGGCGGGGGAGCTGTTTTTT. Its protein is CASRAWAGELFF.